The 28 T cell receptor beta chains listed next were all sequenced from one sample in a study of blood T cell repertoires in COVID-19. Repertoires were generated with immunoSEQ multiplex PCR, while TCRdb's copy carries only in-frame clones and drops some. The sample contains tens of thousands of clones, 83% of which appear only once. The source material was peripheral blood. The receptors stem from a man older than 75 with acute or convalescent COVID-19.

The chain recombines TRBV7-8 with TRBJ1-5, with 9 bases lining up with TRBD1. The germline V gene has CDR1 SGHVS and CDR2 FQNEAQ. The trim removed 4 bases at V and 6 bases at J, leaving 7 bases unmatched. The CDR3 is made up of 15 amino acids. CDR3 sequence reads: CASSSGQGKGQPQHF. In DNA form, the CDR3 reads TGTGCCAGCAGCTCCGGACAGGGGAAGGGTCAGCCCCAGCATTTT.

Written as DNA, the CDR3 is TGTGCCAGCAGCAGACTAGCGGCACGTTCTCAAGAGACCCAGTACTTC. Its translation is CASSRLAARSQETQYF. This rearrangement joins TRBV27 to TRBJ2-5; 9 nucleotides line up with TRBD2. Trimming took 6 bases from V and 2 from J; bases not matched to a gene: 10. Germline CDR1 reads MNHEY; CDR2 reads SMNVEV (reference sequence). This CDR3 is 16 amino acids long.

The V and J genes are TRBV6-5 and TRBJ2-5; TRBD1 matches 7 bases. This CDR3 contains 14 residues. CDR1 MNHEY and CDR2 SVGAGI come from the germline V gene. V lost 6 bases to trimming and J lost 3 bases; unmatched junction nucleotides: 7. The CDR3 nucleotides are TGTGCCAGCAGATCGACAGGGCGGGAAGAGACCCAGTACTTC. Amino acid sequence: CASRSTGREETQYF.

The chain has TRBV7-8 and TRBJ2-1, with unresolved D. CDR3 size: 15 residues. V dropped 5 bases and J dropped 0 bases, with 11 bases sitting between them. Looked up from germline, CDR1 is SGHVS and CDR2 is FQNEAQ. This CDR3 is CASSPKSSSYNEQFF. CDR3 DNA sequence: TGTGCCAGCAGCCCAAAGTCGAGCTCCTACAATGAGCAGTTCTTC.

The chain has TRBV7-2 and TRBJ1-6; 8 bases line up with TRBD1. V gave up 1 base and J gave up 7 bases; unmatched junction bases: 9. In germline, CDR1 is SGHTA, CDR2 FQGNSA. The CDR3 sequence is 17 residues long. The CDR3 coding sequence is TGTGCCAGCAGCTTAGATAGGACAGGGTCTAGAAATTCACCCCTCCACTTT. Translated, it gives CASSLDRTGSRNSPLHF.

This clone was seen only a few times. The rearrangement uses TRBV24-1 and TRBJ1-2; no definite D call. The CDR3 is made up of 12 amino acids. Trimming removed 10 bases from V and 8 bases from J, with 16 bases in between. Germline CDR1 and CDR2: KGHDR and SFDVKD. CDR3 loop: CATKGSLGGYTF. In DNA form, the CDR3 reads TGTGCCACAAAAGGCTCTCTGGGCGGCTACACCTTC.

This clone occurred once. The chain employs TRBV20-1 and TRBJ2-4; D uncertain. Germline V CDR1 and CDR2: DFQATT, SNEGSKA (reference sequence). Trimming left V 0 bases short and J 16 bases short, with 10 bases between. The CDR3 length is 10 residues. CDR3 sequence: CSARDRSDYF. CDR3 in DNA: TGCAGTGCTAGAGATAGAAGCGACTACTTC.

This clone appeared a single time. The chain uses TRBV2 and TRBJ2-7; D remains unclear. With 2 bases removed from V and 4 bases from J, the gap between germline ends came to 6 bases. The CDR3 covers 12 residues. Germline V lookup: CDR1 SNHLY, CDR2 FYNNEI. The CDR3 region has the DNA TGTGCCAGCAGTGAACTGCTATACGAGCAGTACTTC. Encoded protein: CASSELLYEQYF.

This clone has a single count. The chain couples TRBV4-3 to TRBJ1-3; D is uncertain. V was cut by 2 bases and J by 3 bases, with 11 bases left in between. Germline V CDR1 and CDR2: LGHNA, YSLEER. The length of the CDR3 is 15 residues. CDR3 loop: CASSQQSNSGNTIYF. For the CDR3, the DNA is TGCGCCAGCAGCCAACAGTCAAACAGTGGAAACACCATATATTTT.

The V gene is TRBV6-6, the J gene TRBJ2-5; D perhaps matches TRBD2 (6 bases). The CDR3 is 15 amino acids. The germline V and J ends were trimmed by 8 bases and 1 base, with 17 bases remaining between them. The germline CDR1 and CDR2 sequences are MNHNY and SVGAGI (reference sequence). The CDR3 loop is CASRPGGGSQETQYF. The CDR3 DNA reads TGTGCCAGCCGACCCGGGGGAGGATCCCAAGAGACCCAGTACTTC.

Here the CDR3 DNA reads TGTGCCAGCAGTTTGACAGGGGTGTGGGAAAACACTGAAGCTTTCTTT. The encoded protein is CASSLTGVWENTEAFF. This chain connects TRBV5-4 to TRBJ1-1; the match to TRBD1 covers 8 bases. The CDR3 loop spans 16 amino acids. Germline CDR1 reads SGHNT; CDR2 reads YYREEE (reference sequence). Germline trimming cut 5 bases from V and 2 bases from J; bases unmatched to any gene: 11. The variable domain in full, completed from reference TRBV5-4 and TRBJ1-1, reads ETGVTQSPTHLIKTRGQQVTLRCSSQSGHNTVSWYQQALGQGPQFIFQYYREEENGRGNFPPRFSGLQFPNYSSELNVNALELDDSALYLCASSLTGVWENTEAFFGQGTRLTVV.

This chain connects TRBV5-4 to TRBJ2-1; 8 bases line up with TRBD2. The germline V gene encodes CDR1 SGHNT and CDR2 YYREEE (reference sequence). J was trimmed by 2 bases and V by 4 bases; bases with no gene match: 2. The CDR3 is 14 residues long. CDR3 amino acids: CASSNSGTYNEQFF. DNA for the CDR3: TGTGCCAGCAGCAATAGCGGGACCTACAATGAGCAGTTCTTC.

In DNA form, the CDR3 reads TGTGCCAGCAGCTTGGATGCCTCCGGTGATGAGCAGTTCTTC. Encoded protein: CASSLDASGDEQFF. V is TRBV5-4 and J is TRBJ2-1; D uncertain. The CDR3 contains 14 residues. The V gene lost 0 bases and the J gene lost 8 bases, with 12 bases spanning the gap. Germline V gives CDR1 SGHNT, CDR2 YYREEE (reference sequence).

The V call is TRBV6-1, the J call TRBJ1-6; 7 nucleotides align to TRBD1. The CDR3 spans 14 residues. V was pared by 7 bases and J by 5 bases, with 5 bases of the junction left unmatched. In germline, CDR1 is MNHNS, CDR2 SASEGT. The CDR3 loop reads CASKKGQNNSPLHF. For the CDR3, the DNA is TGTGCCAGCAAGAAGGGACAGAATAATTCACCCCTCCACTTT.

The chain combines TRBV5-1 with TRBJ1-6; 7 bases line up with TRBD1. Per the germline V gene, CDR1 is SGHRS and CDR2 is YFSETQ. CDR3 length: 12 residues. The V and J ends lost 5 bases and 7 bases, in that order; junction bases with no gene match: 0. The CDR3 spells CASRQGNSPLHF. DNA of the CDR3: TGCGCCAGCAGACAGGGGAATTCACCCCTCCACTTT.

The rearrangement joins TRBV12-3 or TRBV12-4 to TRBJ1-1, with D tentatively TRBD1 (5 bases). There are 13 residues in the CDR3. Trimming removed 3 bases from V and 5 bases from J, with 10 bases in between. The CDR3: CASSFFRETEAFF. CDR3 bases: TGTGCCAGCAGTTTTTTCAGGGAAACTGAAGCTTTCTTT.

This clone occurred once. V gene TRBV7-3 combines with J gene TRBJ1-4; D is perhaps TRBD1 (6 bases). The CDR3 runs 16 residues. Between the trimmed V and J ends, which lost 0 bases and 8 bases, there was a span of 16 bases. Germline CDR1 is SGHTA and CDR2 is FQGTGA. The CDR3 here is CASSLTSGRGGEKLFF. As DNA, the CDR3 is TGTGCCAGCAGCTTAACGTCGGGCAGGGGTGGCGAAAAACTGTTTTTT.

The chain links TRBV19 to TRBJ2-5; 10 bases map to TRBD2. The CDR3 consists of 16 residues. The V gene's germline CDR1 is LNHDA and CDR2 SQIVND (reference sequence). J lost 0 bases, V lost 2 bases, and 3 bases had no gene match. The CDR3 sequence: CASSILLAGDQETQYF. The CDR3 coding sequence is TGTGCCAGTAGTATACTCCTAGCGGGGGACCAAGAGACCCAGTACTTC.

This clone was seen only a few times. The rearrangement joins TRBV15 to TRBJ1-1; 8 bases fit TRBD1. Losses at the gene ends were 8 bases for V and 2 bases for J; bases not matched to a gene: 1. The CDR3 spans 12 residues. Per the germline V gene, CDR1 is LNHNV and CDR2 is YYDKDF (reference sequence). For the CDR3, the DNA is TGTGCCACCGGGACAGGTAACACTGAAGCTTTCTTT. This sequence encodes CATGTGNTEAFF.

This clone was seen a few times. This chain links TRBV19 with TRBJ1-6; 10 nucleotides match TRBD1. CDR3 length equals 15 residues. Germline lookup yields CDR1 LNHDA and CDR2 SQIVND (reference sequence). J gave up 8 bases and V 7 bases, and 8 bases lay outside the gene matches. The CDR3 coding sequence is TGTGCCAGTACCCGAAGACAGGGGGCGGATTCACCCCTCCACTTT. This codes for CASTRRQGADSPLHF.

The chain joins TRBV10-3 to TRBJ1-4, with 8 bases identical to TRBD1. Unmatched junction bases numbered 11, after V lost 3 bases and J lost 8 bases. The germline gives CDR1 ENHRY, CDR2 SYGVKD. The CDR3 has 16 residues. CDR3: CAISEDPDREKEKLFF. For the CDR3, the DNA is TGTGCCATCAGTGAAGATCCGGACAGGGAAAAAGAAAAACTGTTTTTT.

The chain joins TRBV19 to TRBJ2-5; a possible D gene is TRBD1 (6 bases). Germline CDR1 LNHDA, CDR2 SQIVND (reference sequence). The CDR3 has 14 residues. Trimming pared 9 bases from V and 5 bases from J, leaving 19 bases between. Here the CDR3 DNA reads TGTGCCAGCGCCCAGGGGATTGTTGGGGAGACCCAGTACTTC. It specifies CASAQGIVGETQYF. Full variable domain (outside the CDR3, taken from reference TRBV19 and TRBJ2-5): DGGITQSPKYLFRKEGQNVTLSCEQNLNHDAMYWYRQDPGQGLRLIYYSQIVNDFQKGDIAEGYSVSREKKESFPLTVTSAQKNPTAFYLCASAQGIVGETQYFGPGTRLLVL.

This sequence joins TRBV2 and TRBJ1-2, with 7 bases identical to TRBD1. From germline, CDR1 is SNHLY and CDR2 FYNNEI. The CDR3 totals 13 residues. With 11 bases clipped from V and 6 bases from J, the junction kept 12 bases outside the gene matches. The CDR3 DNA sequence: TGTGCCCTAAGAGAGGGGGCCCGGGATGGCTACACCTTC. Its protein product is CALREGARDGYTF.

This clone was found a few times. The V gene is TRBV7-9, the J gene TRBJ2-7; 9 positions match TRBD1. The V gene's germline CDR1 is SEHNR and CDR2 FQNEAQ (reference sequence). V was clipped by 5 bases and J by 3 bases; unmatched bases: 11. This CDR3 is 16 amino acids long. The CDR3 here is CASSGSRDRAFYEQYF. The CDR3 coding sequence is TGTGCCAGCAGCGGATCCCGGGACAGGGCATTCTACGAGCAGTACTTC.

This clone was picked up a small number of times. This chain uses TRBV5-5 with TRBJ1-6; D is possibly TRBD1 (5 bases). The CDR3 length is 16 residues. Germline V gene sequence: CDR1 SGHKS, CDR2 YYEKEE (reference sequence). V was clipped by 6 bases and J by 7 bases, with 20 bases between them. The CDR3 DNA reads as TGTGCCAGCATCCGCGCATGGCAGGGAACGAATTCACCCCTCCACTTT. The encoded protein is CASIRAWQGTNSPLHF.

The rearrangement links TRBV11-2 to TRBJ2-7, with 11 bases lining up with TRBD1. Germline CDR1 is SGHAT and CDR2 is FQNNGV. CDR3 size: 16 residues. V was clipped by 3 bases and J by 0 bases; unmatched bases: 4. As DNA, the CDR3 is TGTGCCAGCAGCTTGGGGACAGGGGGAATCTCCTACGAGCAGTACTTC. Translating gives CASSLGTGGISYEQYF. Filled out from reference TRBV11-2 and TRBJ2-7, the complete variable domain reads EAGVAQSPRYKIIEKRQSVAFWCNPISGHATLYWYQQILGQGPKLLIQFQNNGVVDDSQLPKDRFSAERLKGVDSTLKIQPAKLEDSAVYLCASSLGTGGISYEQYFGPGTRLTVT.

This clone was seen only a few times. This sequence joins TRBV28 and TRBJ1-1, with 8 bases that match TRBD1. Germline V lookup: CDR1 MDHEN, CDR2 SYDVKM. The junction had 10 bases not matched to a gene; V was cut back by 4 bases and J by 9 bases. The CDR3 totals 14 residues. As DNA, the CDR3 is TGTGCCAGCAGTTCGCCCGGGACAGGTCGAAAAGCTTTCTTT. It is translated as CASSSPGTGRKAFF.

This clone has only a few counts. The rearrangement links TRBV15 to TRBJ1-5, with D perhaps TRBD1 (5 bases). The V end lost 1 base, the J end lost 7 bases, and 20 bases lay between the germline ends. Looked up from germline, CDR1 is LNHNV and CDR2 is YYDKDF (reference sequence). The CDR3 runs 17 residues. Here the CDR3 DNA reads TGTGCCACCAGCAGAGCGGCAGGGTTTATGGGAAAGCAGCCCCAGCATTTT. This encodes CATSRAAGFMGKQPQHF.